Listed below are T cell receptor beta chains from one sample, sequenced in a study of CD8+CD57+ T cells in acquired aplastic anemia. Using its own MiXCR run on the reads, TCRdb lists one record per CDR3 protein. The table has hundreds of thousands of distinct CDR3 sequences, roughly 68% seen once. The specimen was sorted CD4+, CD8+, or CD8+CD57+ T cells (not recorded which) from PBMCs. These receptors were obtained from a human donor in good health, serving as a control. Both conserved end residues are part of each CDR3. The order of the fields is V gene, J gene, clone size, D gene, CDR3 protein, CDR3 DNA. The D gene is left open where the match is weak. Clone size appears in some rows only: once, few, many, or a class for an expanded clone.

TRBV7-9	TRBJ1-2	once	TRBD1	CASSLGDRARADGYTF	TGTGCCAGCAGCTTGGGGGACAGGGCGAGGGCTGATGGCTACACCTTC
TRBV20-1	TRBJ1-2	many	TRBD1	CSARKPGQGVSGYTF	TGCAGTGCTAGAAAACCGGGACAGGGTGTGAGCGGCTACACCTTC
TRBV12-3/TRBV12-4	TRBJ1-2	.	.	CASSPAGGYTF	TGTGCCAGCAGTCCGGCGGGAGGCTACACCTTC
TRBV24-1	TRBJ1-5	.	TRBD1	CATSDRDDQPQHF	TGTGCCACCTCGGACAGGGACGACCAGCCCCAGCATTTT
TRBV20-1	TRBJ2-3	few	TRBD2	CSPRSGDTDTQYF	TGCAGTCCACGTAGCGGGGACACAGATACGCAGTATTTT
TRBV11-1	TRBJ1-6	.	TRBD1	CASSRTGTGPPRNSPLHF	TGTGCCAGCAGCCGAACCGGGACAGGGCCCCCTCGTAATTCACCCCTCCACTTT
TRBV9	TRBJ1-2	many	.	CASSVAGQSYGYTF	TGTGCCAGCAGCGTAGCCGGACAGAGCTATGGCTACACCTTC
TRBV20-1	TRBJ1-2	.	.	CSASDGGETPF	TGCAGTGCTAGTGACGGCGGGGAGACCCCCTTC
TRBV20-1	TRBJ2-7	many	.	CSARALSYSGYEQYF	TGCAGTGCTAGAGCTCTATCGTACAGTGGCTACGAGCAGTACTTC
TRBV19	TRBJ2-7	.	.	CDISIDRNRDHEQYF	TGTGACATTAGTATAGATCGAAACAGGGACCACGAGCAGTACTTC
TRBV9	TRBJ2-3	.	TRBD1	CASSETGGSSDTQYF	TGTGCCAGCAGCGAAACAGGGGGTAGCTCAGATACGCAGTATTTT
TRBV7-2	TRBJ2-3	.	TRBD2	CASSLPRGKTDAQYF	TGTGCCAGCAGCTTACCGCGGGGGAAGACAGATGCGCAGTATTTT
TRBV6-1	TRBJ2-4	.	.	CASSEIAKNIQYF	TGTGCCAGCAGTGAAATTGCCAAAAACATTCAGTACTTC
TRBV7-9	TRBJ2-7	few	TRBD1	CASSHRDRVAEQYF	TGTGCCAGCAGCCACCGGGACAGGGTTGCCGAGCAGTACTTC
TRBV5-1	TRBJ1-1	.	.	CASSVKALSYEAFF	TGTGCCAGCAGCGTCAAGGCCCTGAGCTATGAAGCTTTCTTT
TRBV6-5	TRBJ2-6	many	TRBD1	CASSYLSGGKGTGANVLTF	TGTGCCAGCAGTTACTTATCAGGGGGCAAGGGTACTGGGGCCAACGTCCTGACTTTC
TRBV2	TRBJ1-3	many	.	CASSEYGSGNTIYF	TGTGCCAGCAGTGAGTACGGGTCTGGAAACACCATATATTTT
TRBV7-9	TRBJ1-5	.	TRBD1	CASSLSTGTGGNQPQHF	TGTGCCAGCAGCTTATCCACCGGGACAGGGGGAAATCAGCCCCAGCATTTT
TRBV15	TRBJ1-6	many	.	CATSQPLQRRKNSPLHF	TGTGCCACCAGCCAACCCCTCCAGCGGCGTAAAAATTCACCCCTCCACTTT
TRBV19	TRBJ1-5	.	.	CASSPQYNGLSSTQPQHF	TGTGCCAGTAGTCCTCAGTACAACGGGCTATCGAGCACTCAGCCTCAGCATTTT
TRBV29-1	TRBJ1-4	.	.	CSVQGDVNETLFF	TGCAGCGTTCAGGGAGATGTTAATGAAACCCTGTTTTTT
TRBV5-1	TRBJ1-1	.	.	CASSQVVCTITEASF	TGCGCCAGCAGCCAAGTCGTGTGCACTATCACTGAAGCTTCCTTT
TRBV7-9	TRBJ2-5	.	.	CASSWTRQETESF	TGTGCCAGCAGCTGGACCCGGCAAGAGACTGAGTCCTTC
TRBV12-3/TRBV12-4	TRBJ1-4	.	.	CASSLGLRNEKLFF	TGTGCCAGCAGCTTGGGACTCCGGAATGAAAAACTGTTTTTT
TRBV10-3	TRBJ2-1	many	.	CAISEDRGLGGQRFF	TGTGCCATCAGTGAGGACAGGGGCCTGGGGGGGCAACGGTTCTTC
TRBV20-1	TRBJ2-6	.	TRBD1	CSARGTANYNVLTF	TGCAGTGCTAGGGGGACAGCGAACTACAACGTCCTGACTTTC
TRBV12-3/TRBV12-4	TRBJ1-2	.	.	CASSPYDSSYGYTF	TGTGCCAGCAGTCCGTACGACAGCAGCTATGGCTACACCTTC
TRBV12-3/TRBV12-4	TRBJ1-2	.	.	CASSSRGNSDYGYTF	TGTGCCAGCAGTAGTCGGGGAAATTCGGATTATGGCTACACCTTC
TRBV19	TRBJ2-7	many	.	CASSITAGEQYF	TGTGCCAGTAGTATAACAGCTGGCGAGCAGTACTTC
TRBV7-6	TRBJ2-3	.	.	CASSFRDARSQYF	TGTGCCAGCAGCTTCCGGGACGCCCGGAGTCAGTATTTT
TRBV5-1	TRBJ1-2	.	.	CASSLICDGYTF	TGTGCCAGCAGCTTGATCTGCGATGGCTACACCTTC
TRBV7-2	TRBJ2-3	.	.	CASSIGTGDAYGYF	TGTGCCAGCAGCATCGGGACTGGAGACGCGTATGGCTACTTT
TRBV14	TRBJ1-2	.	.	CASSRQDRGGYDYTF	TGTGCCAGCAGTCGGCAGGATCGAGGCGGATATGACTACACCTTC
TRBV29-1	TRBJ2-3	.	.	CSVTPGKLGDTQYF	TGCAGCGTCACCCCGGGAAAATTAGGAGATACGCAGTATTTT
TRBV29-1	TRBJ2-5	.	.	CSVRRGENEQYF	TGCAGCGTTCGGAGGGGGGAGAATGAGCAGTACTTC
TRBV5-1	TRBJ1-5	.	TRBD1	CASTLGTGVNQPQHF	TGCGCCAGCACCTTGGGGACAGGGGTCAATCAGCCCCAGCATTTT
TRBV10-3	TRBJ1-1	.	.	CAIRPQGSTEAFF	TGTGCCATCAGGCCTCAGGGGAGCACTGAAGCTTTCTTT
TRBV10-1	TRBJ1-6	.	.	CASSDTLYSPLHF	TGCGCCAGCAGTGATACTCTTTATTCACCCCTCCACTTT
TRBV2	TRBJ1-4	.	.	CASLENGGINEKLFF	TGTGCCAGCCTAGAGAATGGGGGGATTAATGAAAAACTGTTTTTT
TRBV12-3/TRBV12-4	TRBJ2-3	.	TRBD1	CASNPYRGQADTQYF	TGTGCCAGTAATCCCTACAGGGGGCAGGCAGATACGCAGTATTTT
TRBV12-3/TRBV12-4	TRBJ1-5	.	.	CASSFLTGSNQPQHF	TGTGCCAGCAGTTTCTTAACAGGGAGCAATCAGCCCCAGCATTTT
TRBV7-3	TRBJ1-6	few	.	CASSPRGLYNSPLHF	TGTGCCAGCAGCCCCCGAGGTCTATATAATTCACCCCTCCACTTT
TRBV7-2	TRBJ1-6	once	.	CASSFGVTGAPIHF	TGTGCCAGCAGCTTTGGCGTTACAGGAGCACCCATACACTTT
TRBV27	TRBJ2-2	few	.	CASSLWRGWTGGGELFF	TGTGCCAGCAGTTTATGGCGAGGATGGACGGGTGGTGGGGAGCTGTTTTTT
TRBV5-1	TRBJ1-5	.	.	CASSLGKGHGPQHF	TGTGCCAGCAGCTTGGGAAAGGGTCATGGGCCCCAGCATTTT
TRBV2	TRBJ1-5	once	TRBD1	CASNEGTGEDQPQHF	TGTGCCAGCAATGAGGGGACAGGGGAGGATCAGCCCCAGCATTTT
TRBV9	TRBJ1-1	.	.	CASSLVVEGNTEAFF	TGTGCCAGCAGCTTAGTGGTGGAGGGGAACACTGAAGCTTTCTTT
TRBV6-1	TRBJ1-1	few	.	CASSRETTFEAFF	TGTGCCAGCAGTCGGGAGACAACCTTTGAAGCTTTCTTT
TRBV27	TRBJ2-7	many	TRBD1	CASSPGQAPSYEQYF	TGTGCCAGCAGTCCCGGACAGGCCCCCTCCTACGAGCAGTACTTC
TRBV6-2/TRBV6-3	TRBJ2-3	many	TRBD1	CASRRGLGSDTQYF	TGTGCCAGTCGCAGGGGGCTCGGCTCAGATACGCAGTATTTT
TRBV10-2	TRBJ2-4	many	.	CASSESRVGGRGNIQYF	TGCGCCAGCAGTGAGTCGAGGGTAGGGGGGCGTGGGAACATTCAGTACTTC
TRBV19	TRBJ1-2	many	TRBD1	CASSGQGANYGYTF	TGTGCCAGCTCCGGACAGGGGGCAAACTATGGCTACACCTTC
TRBV20-1	TRBJ1-2	many	.	CSASDTNYGYTF	TGCAGTGCCTCCGACACAAACTATGGCTACACCTTC
TRBV7-9	TRBJ1-5	once	.	CASSSQGGDQQQHF	TGTGCCAGCAGCTCCCAGGGCGGGGATCAGCAGCAGCATTTT
TRBV5-1	TRBJ2-2	once	.	CASSLGGTNAGELFF	TGCGCCAGCAGCTTAGGGGGGACGAATGCCGGGGAGCTGTTTTTT
TRBV2	TRBJ1-5	.	.	CASSDVGNLGQPQHF	TGTGCCAGCAGTGACGTAGGGAATTTGGGTCAGCCCCAGCATTTT
TRBV30	TRBJ2-5	.	TRBD2	CAWSVFGTSGGSIQETQYF	TGTGCCTGGAGTGTATTCGGGACTAGCGGGGGATCAATCCAAGAGACCCAGTACTTC